The clone carrying this T cell receptor beta chain was picked up a small number of times. Its antigen is undetermined. The data originate from a study of T cells in Graves' hyperthyroidism and ophthalmopathy. V lost 1 base and J lost 8, with 7 bases in between. The germline V gene encodes CDR1 MDHEN and CDR2 SYDVKM. The CDR3 is made up of 12 amino acids. Researchers took RNA transcripts and amplified the TCR beta CDR3 regions from them. Initially, a first-round RT-PCR of the TCR CDR3 employed the HTBI primer set. MiXCR, applied by TCRdb to the multiplex PCR reads, yields one record per CDR3 protein. The table records under 350,000 distinct CDR3 sequences, 21% of them present only once. An absence of ophthalmopathy progression within 18 months meant stable Graves' hyperthyroidism. Newly diagnosed patients aged 18 to 65 had hyperthyroidism of under 2 months' duration. Study conclusions and caveats: Ophthalmopathy was model-predicted a median about 7.1 months pre-onset.

This TCR was sampled from a woman in her 50s with Graves' hyperthyroidism. Sequences were obtained from blood. The gene calls are TRBV28 and TRBJ2-3; the D is unclear. The CDR3 is CASSLYAGTQYF. CDR3 DNA sequence: TGTGCCAGCAGTTTATATGCTGGTACGCAGTATTTT.